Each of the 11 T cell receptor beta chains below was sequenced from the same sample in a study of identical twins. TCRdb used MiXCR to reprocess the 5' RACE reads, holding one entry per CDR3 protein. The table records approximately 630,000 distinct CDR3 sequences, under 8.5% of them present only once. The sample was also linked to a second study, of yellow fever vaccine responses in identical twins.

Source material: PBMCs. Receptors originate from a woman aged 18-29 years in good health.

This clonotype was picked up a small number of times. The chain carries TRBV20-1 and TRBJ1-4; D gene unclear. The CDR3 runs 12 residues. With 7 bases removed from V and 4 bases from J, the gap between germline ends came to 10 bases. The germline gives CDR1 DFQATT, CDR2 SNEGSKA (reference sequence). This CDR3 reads CSVPAVNEKLFF. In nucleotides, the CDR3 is TGCAGTGTCCCGGCGGTTAATGAAAAACTGTTTTTT.

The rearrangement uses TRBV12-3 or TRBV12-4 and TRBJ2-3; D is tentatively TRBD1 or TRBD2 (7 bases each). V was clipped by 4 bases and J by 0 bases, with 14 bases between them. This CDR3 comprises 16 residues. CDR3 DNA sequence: TGTGCCAGCAGTTCACGACAGGGACTAAGCACAGATACGCAGTATTTT. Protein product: CASSSRQGLSTDTQYF.

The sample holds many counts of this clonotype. The CDR3 nucleotides read TGCAGTGCTAGAACCGGGACAGCTAATGAAAAACTGTTTTTT. Protein: CSARTGTANEKLFF. The chain is built from TRBV20-1 and TRBJ1-4; 7 positions agree with TRBD1. V was pared by 2 bases and J by 3 bases, with 3 bases of the junction left unmatched. CDR1 is DFQATT, CDR2 SNEGSKA, per germline (reference sequence). This CDR3 is built from 14 residues.

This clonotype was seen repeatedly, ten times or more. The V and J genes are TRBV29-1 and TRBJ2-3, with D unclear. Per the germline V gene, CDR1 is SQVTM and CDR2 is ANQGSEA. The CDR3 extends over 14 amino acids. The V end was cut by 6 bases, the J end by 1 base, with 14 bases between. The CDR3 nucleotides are TGCAGCGTGATTAGCCCAGCCCGCACAGATACGCAGTATTTT. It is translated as CSVISPARTDTQYF.

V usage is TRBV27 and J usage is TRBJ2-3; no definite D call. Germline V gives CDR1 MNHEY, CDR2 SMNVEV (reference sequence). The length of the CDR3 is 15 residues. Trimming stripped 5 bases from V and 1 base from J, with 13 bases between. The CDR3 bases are TGTGCCAGCAGTCCTGGGCTGGTTGGCACAGATACGCAGTATTTT. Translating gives CASSPGLVGTDTQYF.

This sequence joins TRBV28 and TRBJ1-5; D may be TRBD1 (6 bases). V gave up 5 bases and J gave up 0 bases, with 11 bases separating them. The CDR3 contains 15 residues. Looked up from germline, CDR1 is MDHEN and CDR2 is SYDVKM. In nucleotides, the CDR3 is TGTGCCAGCAGTCGTGGGGGGCCTAGCAATCAGCCCCAGCATTTT. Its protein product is CASSRGGPSNQPQHF.

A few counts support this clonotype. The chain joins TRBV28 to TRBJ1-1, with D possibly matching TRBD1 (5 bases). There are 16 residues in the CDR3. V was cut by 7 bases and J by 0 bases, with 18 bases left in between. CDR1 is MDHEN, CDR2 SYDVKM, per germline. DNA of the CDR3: TGTGCCAGCACCGACCTGTGGGGCGGCATGAACACTGAAGCTTTCTTT. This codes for CASTDLWGGMNTEAFF.

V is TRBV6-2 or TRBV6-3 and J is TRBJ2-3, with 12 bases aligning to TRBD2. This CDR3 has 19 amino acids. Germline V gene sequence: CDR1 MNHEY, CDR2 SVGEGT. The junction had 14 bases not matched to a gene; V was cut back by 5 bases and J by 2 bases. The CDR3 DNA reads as TGTGCCAGCAGTACCCAGACCCGACTAGCGGGAGAACCCACAGATACGCAGTATTTT. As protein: CASSTQTRLAGEPTDTQYF.

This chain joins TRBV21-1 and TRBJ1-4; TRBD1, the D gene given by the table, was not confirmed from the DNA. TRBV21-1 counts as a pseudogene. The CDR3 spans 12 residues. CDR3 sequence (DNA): TGTGCCGGAGGACAGGCTAATGAAAAACTGTTTTTT. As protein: CAGGQANEKLFF.

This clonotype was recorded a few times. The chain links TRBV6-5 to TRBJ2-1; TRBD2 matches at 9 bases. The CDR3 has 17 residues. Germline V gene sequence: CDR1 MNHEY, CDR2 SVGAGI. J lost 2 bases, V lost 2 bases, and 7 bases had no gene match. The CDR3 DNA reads TGTGCCAGCAGTTACCGGGATAGCGGGAGCACCTACAATGAGCAGTTCTTC. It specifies CASSYRDSGSTYNEQFF.

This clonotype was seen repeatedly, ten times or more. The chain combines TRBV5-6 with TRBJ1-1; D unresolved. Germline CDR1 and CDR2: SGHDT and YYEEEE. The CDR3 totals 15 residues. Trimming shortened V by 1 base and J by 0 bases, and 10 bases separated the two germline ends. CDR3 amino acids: CASSLFWLMNTEAFF. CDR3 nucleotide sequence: TGTGCCAGCAGCTTGTTTTGGCTCATGAACACTGAAGCTTTCTTT. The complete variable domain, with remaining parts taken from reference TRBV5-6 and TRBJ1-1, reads DAGVTQSPTHLIKTRGQQVTLRCSPKSGHDTVSWYQQALGQGPQFIFQYYEEEERQRGNFPDRFSGHQFPNYSSELNVNALLLGDSALYLCASSLFWLMNTEAFFGQGTRLTVV.